One sample yielded the 24 T cell receptor beta chains listed below, sequenced in a study of early T cells in non-severe SARS-CoV-2 infection. One entry per CDR3 protein results from TCRdb running MiXCR on the 5' RACE reads. The repertoire holds 20,000 to 30,000 distinct CDR3 sequences, about 4.4% seen once, with 4% to 4.5% in the top ten. The sequenced sample consisted of whole blood. Every receptor here comes from an adult who was a healthcare worker with PCR-confirmed SARS-CoV-2 infection or an uninfected control (not recorded which).

Many counts were recorded for this clonotype. The CDR3 sequence: CSASPAGETYEQYF. CDR3 sequence (DNA): TGCAGTGCTAGTCCAGCGGGAGAGACCTACGAGCAGTACTTC. This chain uses TRBV20-1 with TRBJ2-7; 8 bases map to TRBD2. The trim removed 3 bases at V and 2 bases at J, leaving 6 bases unmatched. CDR3 length: 14 residues. The germline V gene has CDR1 DFQATT and CDR2 SNEGSKA (reference sequence).

This clonotype is judged medium-sized (0.01 to 0.1%). The gene calls are TRBV24-1 and TRBJ1-1; a weak D match, TRBD1 (5 bases). CDR1 KGHDR and CDR2 SFDVKD come from the germline V gene. The CDR3 has 15 amino acids. The V gene lost 2 bases and the J gene lost 3 bases, with 12 bases spanning the gap. As DNA, the CDR3 is TGTGCCACCAGTGATTCGAGGCAGGGAGACACTGAAGCTTTCTTT. Translated, it gives CATSDSRQGDTEAFF.

This clonotype was counted a few times. The V gene is TRBV2, the J gene TRBJ2-5, with 10 nucleotides matching TRBD1. Germline assignment: CDR1 SNHLY and CDR2 FYNNEI. After removal of 6 bases from V and 3 bases from J, the junction contained 4 bases not matched to a gene. The CDR3 loop spans 14 amino acids. The CDR3, as DNA: TGTGCCAGCAGAACCGGGACAGGGGAAGAGACCCAGTACTTC. Translated: CASRTGTGEETQYF.

This clonotype is judged medium-sized (0.01 to 0.1%). V usage is TRBV3-1 and J usage is TRBJ1-1; D is unresolved. V was trimmed by 2 bases and J by 1 base, leaving 8 bases between them. Germline lookup yields CDR1 LGHDT and CDR2 YNNKEL (reference sequence). This CDR3 region has 14 residues. The CDR3: CASSQTNTNTEAFF. In nucleotides, the CDR3 is TGTGCCAGCAGCCAAACCAACACGAACACTGAAGCTTTCTTT.

The table lists this clonotype with a few counts. The V call is TRBV6-6, the J call TRBJ2-3; TRBD2 agrees at 10 bases. The length of the CDR3 is 20 residues. The V and J ends lost 2 bases and 2 bases, in that order; junction bases with no gene match: 16. The V gene's germline CDR1 is MNHNY and CDR2 SVGAGI (reference sequence). The CDR3 DNA reads TGTGCCAGCAGTTACCCGGTAGCGGGAGGTAACGGGCGTGACACAGATACGCAGTATTTT. Protein: CASSYPVAGGNGRDTDTQYF.

This clonotype was counted many times. The genes are TRBV7-2 and TRBJ2-7, with a tentative D call TRBD2 (5 bases). Germline lookup yields CDR1 SGHTA and CDR2 FQGNSA. The length of the CDR3 is 15 residues. Trimming removed 4 bases at V and 5 bases at J, with 18 bases between. The CDR3 DNA follows: TGTGCCAGCAGCTCGTCCGGGGTCCAAGCCCACGAGCAGTACTTC. Its translation is CASSSSGVQAHEQYF. Together with reference TRBV7-2 and TRBJ2-7, the CDR3 gives the full variable domain: GAGVSQSPSNKVTEKGKDVELRCDPISGHTALYWYRQSLGQGLEFLIYFQGNSAPDKSGLPSDRFSAERTGGSVSTLTIQRTQQEDSAVYLCASSSSGVQAHEQYFGPGTRLTVT.

This clonotype was seen repeatedly, ten times or more. The chain has TRBV27 and TRBJ1-2; 8 nucleotides agree with TRBD1. The CDR3 loop spans 15 amino acids. V dropped 6 bases and J dropped 4; count of bases not matched to a gene: 10. Germline values: CDR1 MNHEY, CDR2 SMNVEV (reference sequence). CDR3 DNA sequence: TGTGCCAGCAGACGACAGGGGAATAGAAGCTATGGCTACACCTTC. This sequence encodes CASRRQGNRSYGYTF.

This clonotype was counted a few times. This chain uses TRBV5-4 with TRBJ2-5; no firm D call. The V and J ends lost 4 bases and 2 bases respectively, with 24 bases between them. Germline V gene sequence: CDR1 SGHNT, CDR2 YYREEE (reference sequence). The CDR3 is 18 amino acids. The CDR3 is CASSRATNPGTIQETQYF. In DNA form, the CDR3 reads TGTGCCAGCAGCCGAGCGACCAATCCGGGCACGATTCAAGAGACCCAGTACTTC.

Ten or more counts support this clonotype. The V call is TRBV7-3, the J call TRBJ1-1, with D perhaps TRBD1 (5 bases). V dropped 2 bases and J dropped 5 bases, with 9 bases sitting between them. CDR3 length: 13 amino acids. The germline V gene encodes CDR1 SGHTA and CDR2 FQGTGA. CDR3 region: CASSLSGITEAFF. The CDR3 bases are TGTGCCAGCAGCTTATCAGGGATAACTGAAGCTTTCTTT.

At least ten counts were recorded for this clonotype. The V gene is TRBV19, the J gene TRBJ2-6; TRBD2 aligns across 12 bases. CDR1 is LNHDA and CDR2 is SQIVND in the germline V gene (reference sequence). V was clipped by 3 bases and J by 4 bases; unmatched bases: 7. This CDR3 contains 18 residues. The CDR3 here is CASSILAGGPVGANVLTF. In DNA form, the CDR3 reads TGTGCCAGTAGTATTCTAGCGGGAGGGCCAGTCGGGGCCAACGTCCTGACTTTC.

There are many counts of this clonotype. CDR3 in amino acids: CSAGQLNTEAFF. In nucleotides, the CDR3 is TGCAGCGCAGGACAGTTGAACACTGAAGCTTTCTTT. The chain joins TRBV29-1 to TRBJ1-1; D is possibly TRBD1 (6 bases). V was clipped by 7 bases and J by 0 bases, with 9 bases between them. The CDR3 has 12 amino acids. Germline V gene sequence: CDR1 SQVTM, CDR2 ANQGSEA.

This clonotype occurred many times. V and J are TRBV2 and TRBJ2-1, with a tentative D call TRBD2 (5 bases). The V gene lost 6 bases and the J gene lost 0 bases, with 12 bases spanning the gap. The CDR3 spans 15 residues. Germline-derived CDR1 and CDR2 are SNHLY and FYNNEI. The DNA of the CDR3 is TGTGCCAGCAGGGCATCCGACTACTCCTACAATGAGCAGTTCTTC. Translation gives CASRASDYSYNEQFF. The full variable domain, rest sourced from reference TRBV2 and TRBJ2-1, is EPEVTQTPSHQVTQMGQEVILRCVPISNHLYFYWYRQILGQKVEFLVSFYNNEISEKSEIFDDQFSVERPDGSNFTLKIRSTKLEDSAMYFCASRASDYSYNEQFFGPGTRLTVL.

This clonotype was detected many times. This chain uses TRBV5-4 with TRBJ2-5; TRBD1 agrees at 11 bases. The CDR3 is 15 residues long. The germline gives CDR1 SGHNT, CDR2 YYREEE (reference sequence). The junction had 0 bases not matched to a gene; V was cut back by 0 bases and J by 2 bases. CDR3: CASSLGDRGQETQYF. The CDR3 DNA reads TGTGCCAGCAGCTTGGGGGACAGGGGGCAAGAGACCCAGTACTTC.

This clonotype was counted many times. The V and J genes are TRBV19 and TRBJ2-6; maybe TRBD1 (5 bases). Germline CDR1 and CDR2: LNHDA and SQIVND (reference sequence). This CDR3 region has 17 residues. Trimming pared 5 bases from V and 0 bases from J, leaving 14 bases between. The DNA for the CDR3 is TGTGCCAGTAGTCTCTCAGGGATCAGCTCTGGGGCCAACGTCCTGACTTTC. This gives the protein CASSLSGISSGANVLTF.

In its sample, this clonotype was seen many times. The J gene is TRBJ2-7, the V gene TRBV5-1; tentative D call: TRBD2 (6 bases). CDR3 length equals 15 residues. Trimming removed 5 bases at V and 3 bases at J, with 18 bases between. Germline-derived CDR1 and CDR2 are SGHRS and YFSETQ. The CDR3 DNA is TGCGCCAGCAGTGGAGGGCCGGGACCCCGCTACGAGCAGTACTTC. Its protein is CASSGGPGPRYEQYF.

This clonotype was counted ten times or more. The genes are TRBV29-1 and TRBJ2-1, with 8 bases that match TRBD2. This CDR3 comprises 15 residues. The J segment lost 4 bases and the V segment lost 6 bases, leaving 11 bases of the junction unmatched. CDR1 is SQVTM, CDR2 ANQGSEA, per germline. The CDR3 DNA reads TGCAGCGTCGAGTCGGGGCGGGAGGTTTACAATGAGCAGTTCTTC. It specifies CSVESGREVYNEQFF.

This clonotype counts as medium-sized. The chain uses TRBV6-5 and TRBJ1-1; 7 bases match TRBD1. V lost 1 base to trimming and J lost 5 bases; unmatched junction nucleotides: 4. Germline loops: CDR1 MNHEY, CDR2 SVGAGI. This CDR3 comprises 14 residues. CDR3 protein: CASSYWTGGTEAFF. The DNA of the CDR3 is TGTGCCAGCAGTTACTGGACAGGAGGGACTGAAGCTTTCTTT.

This clonotype was seen repeatedly, ten times or more. The J gene is TRBJ2-3, the V gene TRBV5-1; 10 bases are a match to TRBD2. The CDR3 sequence is 15 residues long. Germline V CDR1 and CDR2: SGHRS, YFSETQ. Trimming removed 4 bases from V and 2 bases from J; junction bases left unmatched: 4. CDR3 DNA sequence: TGCGCCAGCAGCACTAGCGGGGTGACCACAGATACGCAGTATTTT. Its protein product is CASSTSGVTTDTQYF.

This clonotype was observed many times. This chain joins TRBV5-1 and TRBJ2-1; 8 nucleotides align to TRBD2. V lost 0 bases and J lost 3; bases outside the gene matches: 5. The CDR3 sequence is 16 residues long. In germline, CDR1 is SGHRS, CDR2 YFSETQ. The CDR3 loop reads CASSLATGTSYNEQFF. CDR3 in DNA: TGCGCCAGCAGCTTGGCCACCGGGACTAGCTACAATGAGCAGTTCTTC.

The rearrangement joins TRBV7-9 to TRBJ2-5; 10 bases line up with TRBD1. After removal of 1 base from V and 3 bases from J, the junction contained 2 bases not matched to a gene. Germline V CDR1 and CDR2: SEHNR, FQNEAQ (reference sequence). CDR3 length: 15 residues. This CDR3 reads CASSLGQGAKETQYF. CDR3 nucleotide sequence: TGTGCCAGCAGCTTAGGACAGGGGGCGAAAGAGACCCAGTACTTC.

This clonotype was seen a few times. The chain employs TRBV29-1 and TRBJ2-7; 9 nucleotides agree with TRBD1. The CDR3 loop spans 13 amino acids. V lost 6 bases to trimming and J lost 5 bases; unmatched junction nucleotides: 8. Germline V gives CDR1 SQVTM, CDR2 ANQGSEA. CDR3 bases: TGCAGCGTAGAACAGGGGGCCTCAAACGAGCAGTACTTC. Translated: CSVEQGASNEQYF.

This clonotype occurred many times. The gene calls are TRBV7-3 and TRBJ2-7; D remains ambiguous. The germline V gene has CDR1 SGHTA and CDR2 FQGTGA. The CDR3 is made up of 14 amino acids. The V gene lost 3 bases and the J gene lost 6 bases, with 15 bases spanning the gap. CDR3 nucleotide sequence: TGTGCCAGCAGCTTTTCACGCGGACCTGGCGAGCAGTACTTC. Residues: CASSFSRGPGEQYF. The whole variable domain, remainder taken from reference TRBV7-3 and TRBJ2-7, is GAGVSQTPSNKVTEKGKYVELRCDPISGHTALYWYRQSLGQGPEFLIYFQGTGAADDSGLPNDRFFAVRPEGSVSTLKIQRTERGDSAVYLCASSFSRGPGEQYFGPGTRLTVT.

This clonotype was found a few times. This chain joins TRBV11-2 and TRBJ2-7, with 10 nucleotides matching TRBD2. Germline V gives CDR1 SGHAT, CDR2 FQNNGV. V lost 4 bases, J lost 1 base, and 4 bases stayed unmatched. The CDR3 has 15 residues. The CDR3 nucleotides are TGTGCCAGCAGCTCCCTAGCGGGAGTGTCCTACGAGCAGTACTTC. Residues: CASSSLAGVSYEQYF.

In its sample, this clonotype was seen a few times. This chain connects TRBV7-2 to TRBJ2-5, with TRBD2 identical over 8 bases. Germline-derived CDR1 and CDR2 are SGHTA and FQGNSA. The CDR3 covers 15 residues. With V trimmed by 8 bases and J by 5 bases, 13 bases remained unmatched. The CDR3 DNA is TGTGCCAGCGGGGGTGGGAGCGGGAGTGAGGAGACCCAGTACTTC. Translating it yields CASGGGSGSEETQYF.